The clone carrying this T cell receptor beta chain was found many times. Compared with germline, one end of the junction differs, possibly owing to a read error. The length of the CDR3 is 14 residues. CDR1 and CDR2 (germline): LNHDA, SQIVND (reference sequence). TCRdb recomputed clones from the PCR reads via MiXCR. In the table there are fewer than 25,000 clones, approximately 16% of which are singletons. This specimen comes from a study of metastatic and nonmetastatic thyroid tumors. For the study at large: Across blood and tumor or nodule tissue, repertoires from malignant and benign thyroid patients were compared with one another.

Until they underwent thyroid surgery, no patient had received any treatment. Sequenced input: blood. The chain employs TRBV19 and TRBJ1-5, with D possibly being TRBD1 (5 bases). The sequence came from a male donor with papillary thyroid cancer or a benign thyroid nodule (not recorded which). Some clones in this sample may be carry-over from other donors' samples. The CDR3 is CASSPRVSNRPQHF. In nucleotides, the CDR3 is TGTGCCAGTAGTCCCAGGGTTAGCAATCGGCCCCAGCATTTT.